This T cell receptor beta chain was retrieved from a study of long-term antiretroviral therapy in people with HIV. Turning to the study itself: The earliest samples predate the 2015 immediate-ART recommendation by about a decade.

The J segment lost 2 bases and the V segment lost 1 base, leaving 8 bases of the junction unmatched. CDR3 length: 16 amino acids. Per the germline V gene, CDR1 is MNHEY and CDR2 is SVGAGI. At survey level, the immunoSEQ assay was run in its v3.0 version. Produced via immunoSEQ multiplex PCR; TCRdb's table is partial and in-frame only. This table has some 29,000 clones, around 97% appearing once. This receptor was obtained from a man aged 25-45 years with HIV. This specimen consisted of unsorted PBMCs, obtained 7.6 years after starting antiretroviral therapy. J is TRBJ2-7 and V is TRBV6-5; 7 bases line up with TRBD1. The CDR3 reads CASSYLVTGKPYEQYF. The CDR3 DNA follows: TGTGCCAGCAGTTACTTAGTGACAGGGAAGCCCTACGAGCAGTACTTC.